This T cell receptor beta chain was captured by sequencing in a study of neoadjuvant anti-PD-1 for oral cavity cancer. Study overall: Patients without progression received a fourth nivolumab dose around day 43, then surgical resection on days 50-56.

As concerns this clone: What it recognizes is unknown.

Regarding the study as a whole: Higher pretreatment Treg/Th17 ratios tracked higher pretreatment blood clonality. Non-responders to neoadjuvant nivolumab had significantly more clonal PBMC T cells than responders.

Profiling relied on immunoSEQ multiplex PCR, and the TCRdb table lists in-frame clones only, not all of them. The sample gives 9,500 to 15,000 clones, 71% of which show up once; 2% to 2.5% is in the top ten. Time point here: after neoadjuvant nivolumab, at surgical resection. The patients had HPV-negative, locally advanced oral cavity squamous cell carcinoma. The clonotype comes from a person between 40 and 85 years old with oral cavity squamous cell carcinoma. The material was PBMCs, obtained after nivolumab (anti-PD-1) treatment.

CDR3 sequence reads: CASSSREIYNEQFF. The CDR3 nucleotides are TGTGCCAGCAGTTCCCGGGAGATCTACAATGAGCAGTTCTTC. The chain is built from TRBV6-5 and TRBJ2-1, with D maybe TRBD2 (6 bases). The CDR3 sequence is 14 residues long. V lost 4 bases and J lost 3, with 10 bases in between. Germline V gene data show CDR1 as MNHEY and CDR2 as SVGAGI.